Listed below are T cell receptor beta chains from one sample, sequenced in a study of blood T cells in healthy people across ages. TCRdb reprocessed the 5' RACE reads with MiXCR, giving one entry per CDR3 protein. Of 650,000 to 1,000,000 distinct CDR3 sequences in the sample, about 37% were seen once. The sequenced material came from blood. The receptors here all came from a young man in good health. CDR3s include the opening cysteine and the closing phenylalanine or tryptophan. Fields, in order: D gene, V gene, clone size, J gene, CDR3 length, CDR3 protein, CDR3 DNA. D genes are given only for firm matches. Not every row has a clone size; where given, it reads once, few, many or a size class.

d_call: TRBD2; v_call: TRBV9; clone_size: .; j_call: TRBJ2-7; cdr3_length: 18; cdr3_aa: CASSVGLAGGASYSEQYF; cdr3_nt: TGTGCCAGCAGCGTAGGACTAGCGGGGGGCGCAAGCTACAGTGAGCAGTACTTC
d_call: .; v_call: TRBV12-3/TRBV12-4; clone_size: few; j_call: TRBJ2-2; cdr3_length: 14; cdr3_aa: CASGPWGATGELFF; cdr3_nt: TGTGCCAGCGGACCCTGGGGGGCCACCGGGGAGCTGTTTTTT
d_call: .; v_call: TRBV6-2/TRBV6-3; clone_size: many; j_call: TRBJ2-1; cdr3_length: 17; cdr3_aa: CASSYSRGLADYNEQFF; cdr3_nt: TGTGCCAGCAGTTACTCAAGGGGACTTGCCGACTACAATGAGCAGTTCTTC
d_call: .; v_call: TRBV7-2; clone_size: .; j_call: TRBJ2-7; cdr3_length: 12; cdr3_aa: CASSFLGAEQYF; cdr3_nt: TGTGCCAGCAGCTTTCTAGGGGCCGAGCAGTACTTC
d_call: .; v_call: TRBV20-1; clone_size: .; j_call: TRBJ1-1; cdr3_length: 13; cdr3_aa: CSGGRGFNTEAFF; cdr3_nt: TGCAGTGGGGGGAGGGGCTTCAACACTGAAGCTTTCTTT
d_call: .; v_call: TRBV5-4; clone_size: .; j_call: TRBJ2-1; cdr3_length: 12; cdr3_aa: CASSRERDEQFF; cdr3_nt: TGTGCCAGCAGCCGCGAGCGGGATGAGCAGTTCTTC
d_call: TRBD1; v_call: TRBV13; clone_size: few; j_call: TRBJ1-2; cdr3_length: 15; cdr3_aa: CASRRYLTGSGGYTF; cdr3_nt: TGTGCCAGCAGGCGGTACCTGACAGGGAGTGGGGGCTACACCTTC
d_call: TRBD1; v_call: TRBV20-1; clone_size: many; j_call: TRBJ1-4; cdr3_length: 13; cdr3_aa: CSGQGALRGELFF; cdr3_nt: TGCAGTGGACAGGGGGCGCTTCGAGGGGAACTGTTTTTT
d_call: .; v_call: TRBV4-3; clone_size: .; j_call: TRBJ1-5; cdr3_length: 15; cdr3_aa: CASSQAVTSNQPQHF; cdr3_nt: TGCGCCAGCAGCCAGGCAGTGACTAGCAATCAGCCCCAGCATTTT
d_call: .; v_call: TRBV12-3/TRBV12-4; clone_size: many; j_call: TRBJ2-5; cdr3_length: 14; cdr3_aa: CASSLGESQETQYF; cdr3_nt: TGTGCCAGCAGTTTGGGAGAAAGCCAAGAGACCCAGTACTTC
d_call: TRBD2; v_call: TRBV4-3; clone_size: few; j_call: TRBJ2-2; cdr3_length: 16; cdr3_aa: CASSQYLAGGPGELFF; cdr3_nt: TGCGCCAGCAGCCAATACCTAGCGGGGGGGCCCGGGGAGCTGTTTTTT
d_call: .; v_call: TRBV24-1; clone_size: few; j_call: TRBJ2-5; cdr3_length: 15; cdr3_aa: CATSDTPPGQETQYF; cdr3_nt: TGTGCCACCAGTGATACCCCCCCCGGCCAAGAGACCCAGTACTTC
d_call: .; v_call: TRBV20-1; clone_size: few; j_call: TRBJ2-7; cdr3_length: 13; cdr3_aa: CGARVLQGYEQYF; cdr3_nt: TGCGGTGCTAGAGTCCTACAGGGCTACGAGCAGTACTTC